A selection of T cell receptor beta chains follows, all from one sample in a study of blood T cells in healthy people across ages. TCRdb re-called the 5' RACE reads with MiXCR, one entry per CDR3 protein. The sample includes 1.5 million to 2 million distinct CDR3 sequences, 49% of them seen just once. The sample taken for sequencing was blood. These receptor sequences come from a woman aged 35 to 49 in good health. CDR3s include the opening cysteine and the closing phenylalanine or tryptophan. The D gene is left open where the match is weak. Only some rows state a clone size, as once, few, many or a class for expanded clones.

>many|TRBJ1-5|15|TRBV7-2|TRBD1
TGTGCCAGCAGTTTGGACAGGGGGGGCAATCAGCCCCAGCATTTT
CASSLDRGGNQPQHF
>few|TRBJ1-6|13|TRBV20-1|NA
TGCAGTGCTAGCGGAACGGCCGATTCACCCCTCCACTTT
CSASGTADSPLHF
>NA|TRBJ1-2|15|TRBV6-2/TRBV6-3|NA
TGTGCCAGCAGTTACGGCCGGACAGAGTCCTATTACTACACCTTC
CASSYGRTESYYYTF
>once|TRBJ2-7|13|TRBV20-1|NA
TGCAGTGCTAGGTTTGCAGGGTACGCCGAGCAGTACTTC
CSARFAGYAEQYF
>NA|TRBJ2-7|15|TRBV7-2|NA
TGTGCCAGCAGCTTAGATGGGACGAGGACCTACGAGCAGTACTTC
CASSLDGTRTYEQYF
>NA|TRBJ1-2|15|TRBV28|TRBD1
TGTGCCAGCAGTTCGACAGGGGCGCTTTTCTATGGCTACACCTTC
CASSSTGALFYGYTF
>NA|TRBJ1-5|17|TRBV7-2|NA
TGTGCCAGCAGCCTGGACTACCCGGACATTAGCAATCAGCCCCAGCATTTT
CASSLDYPDISNQPQHF
>NA|TRBJ2-5|16|TRBV20-1|TRBD2
TGCAGTGCTAGAGGAAAGTCGGGGGGGGGACGAGAGACCCAGTACTTC
CSARGKSGGGRETQYF
>many|TRBJ2-6|14|TRBV3-1|NA
TGTGCCAGCAGTCAGGGCGCTGGGGCCAACGTCCTGACTTTC
CASSQGAGANVLTF
>few|TRBJ2-7|13|TRBV6-2/TRBV6-3|NA
TGTGCCAGCAGTGCCGGGACCCGCTACGAGCAGTACTTC
CASSAGTRYEQYF
>NA|TRBJ2-4|17|TRBV9|TRBD2
TGTGCCAGCAGCGTAGGGACTAGCGGGGGGACCCAGGGCATTCAGTACTTC
CASSVGTSGGTQGIQYF
>few|TRBJ2-1|13|TRBV6-2/TRBV6-3|NA
TGTGCCAGCAGTACTCCGACAGGCAATGAGCAGTTCTTC
CASSTPTGNEQFF
>NA|TRBJ1-4|15|TRBV15|NA
TGTGCCACCAGCAGAGGAGGACAATCTAATGAAAAACTGTTTTTT
CATSRGGQSNEKLFF
>NA|TRBJ1-3|17|TRBV4-2|TRBD1
TGTGCCAGCAGCCAAGACTTCGACAGGGACTCTGGAAACACCATATATTTT
CASSQDFDRDSGNTIYF
>NA|TRBJ2-1|16|TRBV5-1|TRBD2
TGCGCCAGCAGCTGGGGACTAGCGGGGGGTGTTGGTGAGCAGTTCTTC
CASSWGLAGGVGEQFF
>few|TRBJ2-7|12|TRBV9|NA
TGTGCCAGCAGCATAGGGAGTTCGGAGCAGTACTTC
CASSIGSSEQYF
>few|TRBJ2-1|14|TRBV28|NA
TGTGCCAGCAGTTTACGGGTAGCAGGCTATGAGCAGTTCTTC
CASSLRVAGYEQFF
>NA|TRBJ2-3|15|TRBV19|TRBD1
TGTGCCAGTAGAAAGGACAGGGCTGGCACAGATACGCAGTATTTT
CASRKDRAGTDTQYF
>NA|TRBJ2-6|16|TRBV7-9|NA
TGTGCCAGCACCGGACAGAGCAGAACTGGGGCCAACGTCCTGACTTTC
CASTGQSRTGANVLTF
>NA|TRBJ1-6|16|TRBV6-5|NA
TGTGCCAGCAGTTACTCCAACAGAGGGACCAATTCACCCCTCCACTTT
CASSYSNRGTNSPLHF
>once|TRBJ1-1|15|TRBV6-5|NA
TGTGCCAGCACTTACAATAGACAGCAGAACACTGAAGCTTTCTTT
CASTYNRQQNTEAFF
>NA|TRBJ2-1|16|TRBV28|TRBD1
TGTGCCAGCAGACCGCCGGGACAGGGGGCAGACAATGAGCAGTTCTTC
CASRPPGQGADNEQFF
>NA|TRBJ2-5|16|TRBV7-7|NA
TGTGCTAGCAGCTTAGGTTATTCGCAAGGGCAAGAGACCCAGTACTTC
CASSLGYSQGQETQYF
>few|TRBJ2-3|16|TRBV7-2|TRBD1
TGTGCCAGCAGCTTGGTGACAGGGGGTCTTACAGATACGCAGTATTTT
CASSLVTGGLTDTQYF
>NA|TRBJ2-3|14|TRBV20-1|NA
TGCAGTGCTCCACACGGGCCCCCCACAGATACGCAGTATTTT
CSAPHGPPTDTQYF
>NA|TRBJ2-7|13|TRBV28|TRBD1
TGTGCCAGCAGCGTTAACAGGGGCCACGAGCAGTACTTC
CASSVNRGHEQYF
>NA|TRBJ1-6|14|TRBV6-1|NA
TGTGCCAGCAGTGAACAGGGATTCGGTTCACCCCTCCACTTT
CASSEQGFGSPLHF
>NA|TRBJ2-1|12|TRBV28|NA
TGTGTCAGCAGTTTATGGGGCTCCGAGCAGTTCTTC
CVSSLWGSEQFF
>NA|TRBJ1-1|14|TRBV29-1|NA
TGCAGCGTATCCGGCAGGGTGGGTAACACTGAAGCTTTCTTT
CSVSGRVGNTEAFF
>NA|TRBJ2-7|12|TRBV20-1|NA
TGCAGTGCTTTGGACGGCTCCTACGAGCAGTACTTC
CSALDGSYEQYF
>few|TRBJ2-1|16|TRBV5-6|TRBD2
TGTGCCAGCAGCGCGGGACTAGCGGGCCTTTACAATGAGCAGTTCTTC
CASSAGLAGLYNEQFF
>few|TRBJ2-7|13|TRBV6-6|NA
TGTGCCAGCAGTTACGGGGCCAAATACGAGCAGTACTTC
CASSYGAKYEQYF
>NA|TRBJ1-2|12|TRBV6-2/TRBV6-3|NA
TGTACCAGCAGTTTTGACGAATATGGCTACACCTTC
CTSSFDEYGYTF
>NA|TRBJ2-5|14|TRBV7-9|NA
TGTGCCAGCAGCGCGGACAGTACTGGTGAGACCCAGTACTTC
CASSADSTGETQYF
>NA|TRBJ2-3|15|TRBV20-1|TRBD1
TGCAGTGCTACTGGACAGGGAGGTAGCACAGAGACGCAGTATTTT
CSATGQGGSTETQYF
>NA|TRBJ1-4|15|TRBV28|NA
TGTGCCAGCAGTTCTGCGGAGGCAACTAATGAAAAACTGTTTTTT
CASSSAEATNEKLFF
>once|TRBJ1-6|14|TRBV20-1|TRBD1
TGCAGTGCTAGGGGACAGGGGACGAGTTCACCCCTCCACTTT
CSARGQGTSSPLHF
>NA|TRBJ2-1|15|TRBV7-2|TRBD2
TGTGCCAGCAGCTTAGTCGGTAGCGGGGGAAATGAGCAGTTCTTC
CASSLVGSGGNEQFF
>NA|TRBJ2-3|14|TRBV6-5|NA
TGTGCCAGCAGTTCCAGGGTTCCCGGGGATACGCAGTATTTT
CASSSRVPGDTQYF
>NA|TRBJ1-2|15|TRBV7-2|NA
TGTGCCAGCAGCTTAGCGGGTTCCCCGTCCTATGGCTACACCTTC
CASSLAGSPSYGYTF
>NA|TRBJ2-1|16|TRBV7-2|TRBD2
TGTGCCAGCAGCCCCCGACTAGCGGGGGGTACGGGAGAGCAGTTCTTC
CASSPRLAGGTGEQFF
>NA|TRBJ2-1|17|TRBV7-2|TRBD1
TGTGCCAGCAGCTTAGCGGTCGACAGGGTCCTCTACAATGAGCAGTTCTTC
CASSLAVDRVLYNEQFF
>few|TRBJ1-5|15|TRBV7-2|NA
TGTGCCAGCAGCCTCTCAGGAGGCGGGGGTCAGCCCCAGCATTTT
CASSLSGGGGQPQHF
>NA|TRBJ2-1|16|TRBV20-1|NA
TGCAGTGCTAGAGTGGTTTTAGAAAACTTCTACAATGAGCAGTTCTTC
CSARVVLENFYNEQFF
>NA|TRBJ2-3|16|TRBV24-1|TRBD2
TGTGCCACCAGTGACCCCGCTAGCGGGGGGAGAGATACGCAGTATTTT
CATSDPASGGRDTQYF
>NA|TRBJ2-3|16|TRBV21-1|NA
TGTGCCAGCAGCAAAGAGGAGCGGAGGACCACAGATACGCAGTATTTT
CASSKEERRTTDTQYF
>few|TRBJ2-1|17|TRBV7-2|NA
TGTGCCAGCAGTTTCCGTCCGGCGGGGGCCCTATACAATGAGCAGTTCTTC
CASSFRPAGALYNEQFF
>NA|TRBJ1-4|14|TRBV7-2|NA
TGTGCCAGCAGCTTAGGAGGGGGTCGGGAAAAACTGTTTTTT
CASSLGGGREKLFF
>NA|TRBJ2-3|12|TRBV4-1|NA
TGCGCCAGCGGAAGGGAGTCGGATACGCAGTATTTT
CASGRESDTQYF
>NA|TRBJ2-1|14|TRBV28|TRBD2
TGTGCCAGCGCGGGCGGGGGGGCCCTCAATGAGCAGTTCTTC
CASAGGGALNEQFF
>NA|TRBJ2-7|19|TRBV24-1|NA
TGTGCCACCAGTGAGCCCGCCAGGGTTTTGGTTGGGTCCTACAATGAGCAGTACTTC
CATSEPARVLVGSYNEQYF
>few|TRBJ2-3|16|TRBV5-5|NA
TGTGCCAGCAGCGACATCGACAGGTCTAGCACAGATACGCAGTATTTT
CASSDIDRSSTDTQYF
>NA|TRBJ2-7|14|TRBV28|NA
TGTGCCAGCAAAGGAGGCAGGGTTAGCACCGAGCAGTACTTC
CASKGGRVSTEQYF
>NA|TRBJ2-5|15|TRBV2|TRBD1
TGTGCCAGCAGCGCCGGGACAGGATCCGGGGAGACCCAGTACTTC
CASSAGTGSGETQYF
>NA|TRBJ2-7|11|TRBV6-2/TRBV6-3|NA
TGTACCAGCGGCTACTCCTACGAGCAGTACTTC
CTSGYSYEQYF